The 18 T cell receptor beta chains reported below all come from one sample, sequenced in a study of cytomegalovirus exposure and HLA in healthy donors (dated by TCRdb to 2017 to 2019). The receptor library was made with the immunoSEQ multiplex PCR assay. For the multiplex PCR, a mixture combining 60 forward primers for TCR Vbeta segments and 13 reverse primers for TCR Jbeta segments was used. Sourced from immuneACCESS, this table was stored by TCRdb with only in-frame sequences that have V and J called. A share of the clones is absent; for the studies checked, an unresolved V gene accounts for under half, and the remainder has no known explanation. The sample data list 95,000 to 150,000 clones, and 65% to 75% of these were observed just once. In total, the top ten clones hold 4% to 4.5% of the sample. The sample taken for sequencing was PBMCs. The receptor set was obtained from a woman aged 50 to 65 in good health and CMV-seropositive.

This clone was picked up a small number of times. The chain combines TRBV29-1 with TRBJ1-2; 8 bases map to TRBD1. The length of the CDR3 is 13 residues. Per the germline V gene, CDR1 is SQVTM and CDR2 is ANQGSEA. Trimming cost V 7 bases and J 7 bases; bases outside gene matches: 11. The CDR3 sequence: CSAWAQGAGGYTF. Written as DNA, the CDR3 is TGCAGCGCCTGGGCCCAGGGGGCGGGTGGCTACACCTTC.

This rearrangement joins TRBV7-9 to TRBJ2-7, with D possibly matching TRBD1 (5 bases). The CDR3 contains 16 residues. Germline values: CDR1 SEHNR, CDR2 FQNEAQ (reference sequence). Trimming left V 2 bases short and J 3 bases short, with 17 bases between. The CDR3 spells CASSLSDSPLGYEQYF. CDR3 DNA: TGTGCCAGCAGCTTATCCGACAGCCCACTCGGCTACGAGCAGTACTTC.

The chain links TRBV18 to TRBJ2-2; D unresolved. Trimming cost V 3 bases and J 2 bases, with 4 bases left between them. From germline, CDR1 is KGHSH and CDR2 LQKENI. CDR3 length equals 13 residues. The CDR3 bases are TGTGCCAGCTCACCGGGCAACACCGGGGAGCTGTTTTTT. It encodes CASSPGNTGELFF.

This sequence joins TRBV6-6 and TRBJ1-2, with D maybe TRBD1 (6 bases). V lost 6 bases and J lost 6, with 20 bases in between. The length of the CDR3 is 15 residues. Germline V gives CDR1 MNHNY, CDR2 SVGAGI (reference sequence). The CDR3, as DNA: TGTGCCAGCAGATTTCCACAGGGTGGAAGGAATGGCTACACCTTC. This sequence encodes CASRFPQGGRNGYTF.

The J gene is TRBJ2-2, the V gene TRBV9; D is uncertain. V shed 0 bases and J shed 5 bases, with 8 bases lying between them. The length of the CDR3 is 14 residues. Germline assignment: CDR1 SGDLS and CDR2 YYNGEE. CDR3 sequence: CASSVVAGTGELFF. The CDR3, as DNA: TGTGCCAGCAGCGTAGTAGCCGGGACCGGGGAGCTGTTTTTT.

The CDR3 region is CASSLATRQGQVSPLHF. The CDR3 DNA is TGTGCCAGCAGCTTAGCGACGAGACAGGGCCAAGTCTCACCCCTCCACTTT. V gene TRBV7-8 combines with J gene TRBJ1-6; 7 nucleotides agree with TRBD1. The ends lost 0 bases at V and 10 bases at J; junction bases unmatched: 12. CDR3 length equals 17 residues. Germline V gives CDR1 SGHVS, CDR2 FQNEAQ. The entire variable domain, with the rest obtained from reference TRBV7-8 and TRBJ1-6, is as follows: GAGVSQSPRYKVAKRGQDVALRCDPISGHVSLFWYQQALGQGPEFLTYFQNEAQLDKSGLPSDRFFAERPEGSVSTLKIQRTQQEDSAVYLCASSLATRQGQVSPLHFGNGTRLTVT.

This clone was seen only once. The gene calls are TRBV10-1 and TRBJ2-3, with 12 bases lining up with TRBD2. The germline V gene encodes CDR1 WNHNN and CDR2 SYGVQD (reference sequence). The CDR3 contains 15 residues. V lost 0 bases, J lost 8 bases, and 3 bases stayed unmatched. Here the CDR3 reads CASSESTSGGPTQYF. CDR3 coding DNA: TGCGCCAGCAGTGAGTCGACTAGCGGGGGCCCTACGCAGTATTTT.

This clone was seen a handful of times. V and J are TRBV7-9 and TRBJ1-4; D is perhaps TRBD1 (5 bases). CDR3 length: 16 residues. Germline lookup yields CDR1 SEHNR and CDR2 FQNEAQ (reference sequence). Trimming took off 1 base at V and 7 bases at J, with 16 bases between the two ends. CDR3 amino acids: CASSLGLVLGGEKLFF. For the CDR3, the DNA is TGTGCCAGCAGCTTAGGTTTGGTATTGGGGGGTGAAAAACTGTTTTTT.

This clone was detected a few times. The CDR3 loop reads CATSRGWGSFSSGANVLTF. CDR3 sequence (DNA): TGTGCCACCAGCAGGGGCTGGGGCAGTTTTAGCTCTGGGGCCAACGTCCTGACTTTC. The chain couples TRBV15 to TRBJ2-6; tentatively, D is TRBD1 (5 bases). The V gene's germline CDR1 is LNHNV and CDR2 YYDKDF (reference sequence). V was pared by 3 bases and J by 0 bases, with 18 bases between. This CDR3 is 19 amino acids long.

A word on this clone: The sample contains more than one DNA sequence encoding this CDR3. V is TRBV19 and J is TRBJ2-7, with TRBD2 matching over 11 bases. This CDR3 is built from 15 residues. The V gene's germline CDR1 is LNHDA and CDR2 SQIVND (reference sequence). The V and J ends lost 5 bases and 2 bases, in that order; junction bases with no gene match: 5. The CDR3 nucleotides read TGTGCCAGTAGTCGTGGGACTAGCGGAACCTACGAGCAGTACTTC. This translates into CASSRGTSGTYEQYF.

This chain uses TRBV19 with TRBJ2-6, with 7 nucleotides matching TRBD2. The CDR3 length is 19 residues. Unmatched junction bases numbered 17, after V lost 5 bases and J lost 4 bases. Germline values: CDR1 LNHDA, CDR2 SQIVND (reference sequence). The CDR3 sequence: CASSSRRGGRGSGANVLTF. CDR3 nucleotides: TGTGCCAGTAGTTCGCGGCGCGGGGGAAGGGGTTCGGGGGCCAACGTCCTGACTTTC.

This clone has more than one count but fewer than ten. V usage is TRBV28 and J usage is TRBJ1-3; D unclear. V gave up 5 bases and J gave up 2 bases, with 7 bases separating them. The CDR3 loop spans 13 amino acids. The V gene's germline CDR1 is MDHEN and CDR2 SYDVKM. In DNA form, the CDR3 reads TGTGCCAGCAGTAAAGCCCCTGGAAACACCATATATTTT. Translation gives CASSKAPGNTIYF.

The J gene is TRBJ2-5, the V gene TRBV28, with 9 bases lining up with TRBD2. The DNA end is more similar to TRBJ2-7, so the J call may be wrong. Germline CDR1 MDHEN, CDR2 SYDVKM. The CDR3 totals 14 residues. As DNA, the CDR3 is TGTGCCAGCAACCAAGCGGGGGGACCATACGAGCAGTACTTC. It yields the protein CASNQAGGPYEQYF.

This clone has only a few counts. J is TRBJ1-5 and V is TRBV28, with D hard to call. Trimming removed 1 base at V and 4 bases at J, with 2 bases between. CDR1 is MDHEN, CDR2 SYDVKM, per germline. The CDR3 length is 12 residues. The CDR3 spells CASSLLNQPQHF. CDR3 in DNA: TGTGCCAGCAGTTTATTAAATCAGCCCCAGCATTTT.

CDR3 amino acids: CASSLGGAATEAFF. CDR3 DNA: TGTGCCAGCAGCCTCGGGGGGGCGGCCACTGAAGCTTTCTTT. The gene calls are TRBV6-5 and TRBJ1-1; tentative D call: TRBD1 (6 bases). This CDR3 comprises 14 residues. Trimming took 6 bases from V and 4 from J, leaving 15 bases between them. From germline, CDR1 is MNHEY and CDR2 SVGAGI.

This clone has only one observation. The junction does not match germline at one end; this may be a read error. The V call is TRBV7-9, the J call TRBJ1-2; unclear D gene. The CDR3 loop spans 14 amino acids. Germline V gene data show CDR1 as SEHNR and CDR2 as FQNEAQ (reference sequence). The CDR3 loop reads CSSSLGQAFYGYTF. The CDR3 nucleotides read TGTTCCAGCAGCTTAGGGCAGGCCTTCTATGGCTACACCTTC.

The chain recombines TRBV7-8 with TRBJ1-2; perhaps TRBD1 as D (5 bases). Trimming removed 4 bases from V and 7 bases from J, with 19 bases in between. This CDR3 is built from 15 residues. The germline V gene encodes CDR1 SGHVS and CDR2 FQNEAQ. Here the CDR3 reads CASSYRQHWKGGYTF. The CDR3, as DNA: TGTGCCAGCAGCTACAGACAGCATTGGAAAGGTGGCTACACCTTC. Full variable domain (missing parts from reference TRBV7-8 and TRBJ1-2): GAGVSQSPRYKVAKRGQDVALRCDPISGHVSLFWYQQALGQGPEFLTYFQNEAQLDKSGLPSDRFFAERPEGSVSTLKIQRTQQEDSAVYLCASSYRQHWKGGYTFGSGTRLTVV.

The chain joins TRBV5-1 to TRBJ2-7, with 9 nucleotides matching TRBD1. The V gene end was trimmed by 4 bases and the J gene end by 5 bases; junction bases not matched to a gene: 7. The CDR3 totals 14 residues. Germline CDR1 and CDR2: SGHRS and YFSETQ. CDR3 in DNA: TGCGCCAGCAGCGGGGGGACAGGGAACGACGAGCAGTACTTC. Translated, it gives CASSGGTGNDEQYF.